Presented here are 30 T cell receptor beta chains from one specimen sequenced in a study of Graves' ophthalmopathy and Graves' hyperthyroidism. Amplified TCR beta CDR3 regions were obtained using RNA transcripts as template. After a first-round RT-PCR with HTBI primers, a second-round multiplex PCR was run. One entry per CDR3 protein results from TCRdb running MiXCR on the multiplex PCR reads. The sample lists about 220,000 distinct CDR3 sequences; roughly 21% were seen once. Sample: peripheral blood. These receptors were obtained from a woman in her forties or fifties with Graves' ophthalmopathy.

There are many counts of this clonotype. The rearrangement joins TRBV24-1 to TRBJ2-3, with 10 bases lining up with TRBD2. The CDR3 length is 16 residues. V gave up 0 bases and J gave up 4 bases; unmatched junction bases: 3. Germline CDR1 reads KGHDR; CDR2 reads SFDVKD. The CDR3 loop is CATSDLIAGGPDTQYF. Written as DNA, the CDR3 is TGTGCCACCAGTGATTTGATAGCGGGAGGCCCAGATACGCAGTATTTT.

This clonotype came up many times. The chain employs TRBV30 and TRBJ1-6; no clear D gene. V lost 3 bases and J lost 9, with 12 bases in between. This CDR3 comprises 13 residues. Germline-derived CDR1 and CDR2 are GTSNPN and SVGIG (reference sequence). The CDR3 here is CAWRALDGSPLHF. The CDR3 DNA sequence: TGTGCCTGGAGGGCCCTGGACGGTTCACCCCTCCACTTT.

V and J are TRBV11-1 and TRBJ2-2; 8 bases map to TRBD1. CDR1 is SGHAT, CDR2 FQDESV, per germline (reference sequence). There are 16 residues in the CDR3. With V trimmed by 3 bases and J by 2 bases, 5 bases remained unmatched. CDR3 region: CASSFSGTGNTGELFF. For the CDR3, the DNA is TGTGCCAGCAGCTTCTCCGGGACAGGCAACACCGGGGAGCTGTTTTTT.

This clonotype was seen at least ten times. The chain is built from TRBV6-1 and TRBJ1-1; tentatively, D is TRBD1 (5 bases). The CDR3 is 13 amino acids. Trimming took 4 bases from V and 8 from J, leaving 14 bases between them. Germline-derived CDR1 and CDR2 are MNHNS and SASEGT. DNA of the CDR3: TGTGCCAGCAGTGCCGACGGGGCGGGGGAAGCTTTCTTT. This codes for CASSADGAGEAFF.

The chain employs TRBV2 and TRBJ1-6; 9 nucleotides match TRBD1. In germline, CDR1 is SNHLY, CDR2 FYNNEI. The V gene end was trimmed by 3 bases and the J gene end by 6 bases; junction bases not matched to a gene: 9. The CDR3 totals 17 residues. The CDR3 DNA sequence: TGTGCCAGCAGTGATCCGGACAGGGGCTATGGTAATTCACCCCTCCACTTT. Its protein product is CASSDPDRGYGNSPLHF.

This clonotype was observed at least ten times. This chain joins TRBV7-2 and TRBJ2-7; the D gene is possibly TRBD2 (7 bases). V was trimmed by 3 bases and J by 5 bases, leaving 11 bases between them. Germline V lookup: CDR1 SGHTA, CDR2 FQGNSA. The CDR3 totals 13 residues. The CDR3 here is CASSLGRGDEQYF. The CDR3 DNA reads TGTGCCAGCAGCTTGGGGAGGGGGGACGAGCAGTACTTC.

This clonotype turned up a few times. A much larger clone differs from this one at a single base, so this may be a read error. The chain employs TRBV11-2 and TRBJ2-2; D possibly corresponds to TRBD2 (5 bases). Per germline, CDR1 SGHAT and CDR2 FQNNGV. The CDR3 consists of 15 residues. The CDR3 region is CASSMRTGNTGELSF. The DNA for the CDR3 is TGTGCCAGCAGCATGAGGACTGGGAACACCGGGGAGCTGTCTTTT.

Ten or more counts support this clonotype. The chain recombines TRBV27 with TRBJ1-1, with TRBD1 as a possible D gene (5 bases). From germline, CDR1 is MNHEY and CDR2 SMNVEV (reference sequence). V lost 8 bases and J 0 bases, leaving 16 bases between the germline ends. This CDR3 region has 15 residues. The CDR3 is CASVKWGRLNTEAFF. The CDR3 DNA sequence: TGTGCCAGCGTAAAATGGGGACGGTTGAACACTGAAGCTTTCTTT.

This clonotype was picked up many times. The V call is TRBV28, the J call TRBJ1-5, with 7 bases matching TRBD1. The germline V gene has CDR1 MDHEN and CDR2 SYDVKM. CDR3 length: 13 residues. V gave up 11 bases and J gave up 5 bases; unmatched junction bases: 9. CDR3 protein: CAGSQGGYQPQHF. The CDR3 DNA sequence: TGTGCCGGCTCTCAGGGGGGATATCAGCCCCAGCATTTT.

This clonotype was detected a few times. The rearrangement uses TRBV10-2 and TRBJ1-1; maybe TRBD1 (5 bases). The CDR3 contains 13 residues. Per germline, CDR1 WSHSY and CDR2 SAAADI. V lost 6 bases to trimming and J lost 4 bases, with 12 bases between them. This chain's CDR3 is CASSAAGGTEAFF. The DNA for the CDR3 is TGCGCCAGCAGCGCCGCTGGGGGCACTGAAGCTTTCTTT.

This clonotype appeared many times. The V call is TRBV6-2 or TRBV6-3, the J call TRBJ2-7, with 7 bases identical to TRBD1. V was clipped by 6 bases and J by 2 bases; unmatched bases: 16. This CDR3 is 17 amino acids long. Germline V lookup: CDR1 MNHEY, CDR2 SVGEGT. CDR3 in amino acids: CASSPSEHRQGAYEQYF. The CDR3 nucleotides are TGTGCCAGCAGCCCCAGCGAACACCGACAGGGAGCCTACGAGCAGTACTTC.

This chain joins TRBV28 and TRBJ2-2; the D is unclear. This CDR3 contains 17 residues. CDR1 is MDHEN and CDR2 is SYDVKM in the germline V gene. The V end lost 4 bases, the J end lost 7 bases, and 22 bases lay between the germline ends. The CDR3 DNA follows: TGTGCCAGCAGTTCCCTTTCCCTGCGAGGAGCTTTCGGGGAGCTGTTTTTT. Translated: CASSSLSLRGAFGELFF.

This clonotype was picked up many times. The V and J genes are TRBV30 and TRBJ2-7; the D is unclear. V dropped 1 base and J dropped 2 bases, with 3 bases sitting between them. CDR3 size: 11 residues. Germline CDR1 and CDR2: GTSNPN and SVGIG (reference sequence). In DNA form, the CDR3 reads TGTGCCTGGAGTGGGACCTACGAGCAGTACTTC. The encoded protein is CAWSGTYEQYF. Full variable domain (remainder filled in from reference TRBV30 and TRBJ2-7): SQTIHQWPATLVQPVGSPLSLECTVEGTSNPNLYWYRQAAGRGLQLLFYSVGIGQISSEVPQNLSASRPQDRQFILSSKKLLLSDSGFYLCAWSGTYEQYFGPGTRLTVT.

This clonotype came up many times. CDR3 region: CASRIAGATGEQYF. DNA of the CDR3: TGTGCCAGCAGGATAGCGGGCGCTACCGGGGAGCAGTACTTC. This chain uses TRBV19 with TRBJ2-7, with 7 nucleotides matching TRBD2. Germline CDR1 is LNHDA and CDR2 is SQIVND (reference sequence). This CDR3 contains 14 residues. V lost 9 bases, J lost 7 bases, and 15 bases stayed unmatched.

There are a few counts of this clonotype. The chain carries TRBV18 and TRBJ2-7; TRBD1 aligns across 8 bases. The CDR3 runs to 13 residues. After removal of 3 bases from V and 5 bases from J, the junction contained 3 bases not matched to a gene. CDR1 is KGHSH and CDR2 is LQKENI in the germline V gene. CDR3 amino acids: CASSPGQGNEQYF. The CDR3 DNA sequence: TGTGCCAGCTCACCCGGACAGGGTAACGAGCAGTACTTC.

This clonotype was seen at least ten times. The CDR3 region is CASSYEDNYGYTF. The CDR3 DNA reads TGTGCCAGCAGTTACGAAGATAACTATGGCTACACCTTC. The rearrangement joins TRBV6-5 to TRBJ1-2, with D uncertain. Germline values: CDR1 MNHEY, CDR2 SVGAGI. The CDR3 runs 13 residues. Trimming removed 2 bases from V and 1 base from J, with 5 bases in between.

This clonotype was observed at least ten times. The V call is TRBV20-1, the J call TRBJ1-2; perhaps TRBD1 as D (5 bases). CDR3 size: 13 residues. The V gene lost 2 bases and the J gene lost 8 bases, with 15 bases spanning the gap. Germline values: CDR1 DFQATT, CDR2 SNEGSKA (reference sequence). CDR3 DNA sequence: TGCAGTGCTAGACCCGCGACAGTCCACGGCTACACCTTC. Protein product: CSARPATVHGYTF.

This clonotype was counted at least ten times. The chain has TRBV5-1 and TRBJ2-7, with 9 positions matching TRBD1. Germline V gives CDR1 SGHRS, CDR2 YFSETQ. After removal of 3 bases from V and 5 bases from J, the junction contained 9 bases not matched to a gene. The CDR3 is 15 amino acids. The CDR3 is CASSSPGQGGHEQYF. CDR3 nucleotides: TGCGCCAGCAGCTCCCCGGGACAGGGAGGCCACGAGCAGTACTTC.

In its sample, this clonotype was seen many times. The rearrangement uses TRBV12-3 or TRBV12-4 and TRBJ1-1; no reliable D call. There are 10 residues in the CDR3. V was trimmed by 2 bases and J by 10 bases, leaving 5 bases between them. The DNA of the CDR3 is TGTGCCAGCAGTTTAAGGCGAGCTTTCTTT. Translation: CASSLRRAFF.

This clonotype came up a few times. The CDR3 coding sequence is TGCGCCAGCAGCCGGACTAGCGGGCCCCGGCACGAGCAGTACTTC. This translates into CASSRTSGPRHEQYF. The chain joins TRBV5-1 to TRBJ2-7, with 11 bases lining up with TRBD2. Germline-derived CDR1 and CDR2 are SGHRS and YFSETQ. The CDR3 consists of 15 residues. The ends lost 4 bases at V and 5 bases at J; junction bases unmatched: 8.

This clonotype was counted between two and nine times. Being one base from a much bigger clone, this may be a read error. The CDR3 region is CASIPLVGLEPTREQYF. The CDR3 bases are TGCGCCAGCATCCCACTAGTCGGACTGGAACCCACGCGGGAGCAGTACTTC. This chain connects TRBV5-1 to TRBJ2-7; maybe TRBD2 (5 bases). From germline, CDR1 is SGHRS and CDR2 YFSETQ. The CDR3 has 17 residues. V was shortened by 6 bases and J by 7 bases, with 29 bases between the two germline ends.

A note on this clonotype: A much larger clone is a single base away; this may be a read error. This chain joins TRBV6-1 and TRBJ1-2; D not resolved. This CDR3 has 13 residues. The germline V gene has CDR1 MNHNS and CDR2 SASEGT. CDR3 bases: TGTGCCAGCAGTGAAGGGGTGGGCTCTGGCTGCACCTTC. Its translation: CASSEGVGSGCTF.

The chain is built from TRBV2 and TRBJ1-2, with D uncertain. The V end was cut by 11 bases, the J end by 4 bases, with 17 bases between. The V gene's germline CDR1 is SNHLY and CDR2 FYNNEI. There are 13 residues in the CDR3. The CDR3 sequence: CAWSPGGRYGYTF. CDR3 nucleotide sequence: TGTGCCTGGAGTCCGGGAGGTCGCTATGGCTACACCTTC.

This clonotype was counted at least ten times. The genes are TRBV19 and TRBJ2-7, with 8 bases matching TRBD1. Germline V gene lookup returns CDR1 LNHDA and CDR2 SQIVND (reference sequence). Trimming at V came to 10 bases and at J to 4 bases, leaving 6 bases not matched to a gene. The length of the CDR3 is 12 residues. In nucleotides, the CDR3 is TGTGCCACTCACGACAGGGGATACGAGCAGTACTTC. It specifies CATHDRGYEQYF.

This clonotype was recorded at least ten times. The chain is built from TRBV9 and TRBJ1-1, with D perhaps matching TRBD1 (5 bases). The CDR3 contains 15 residues. The V gene's germline CDR1 is SGDLS and CDR2 YYNGEE. V was trimmed by 4 bases and J by 1 base, leaving 14 bases between them. CDR3 DNA: TGTGCCAGCAGCCCCCCGCGACAGTCGAACACTGAAGCTTTCTTT. It codes for CASSPPRQSNTEAFF.

This clonotype appeared many times. The chain joins TRBV20-1 to TRBJ1-2; maybe TRBD1 (6 bases). The V gene lost 2 bases and the J gene lost 7 bases, with 11 bases spanning the gap. This CDR3 is 12 amino acids long. CDR1 and CDR2 from the germline V gene are DFQATT and SNEGSKA (reference sequence). CDR3 in DNA: TGCAGTGCTAGATACAGGGTTTTTGGCTACACCTTC. Its protein is CSARYRVFGYTF.

This clonotype came up many times. This chain uses TRBV11-1 with TRBJ1-1; D is ambiguous. Germline V gene lookup returns CDR1 SGHAT and CDR2 FQDESV (reference sequence). The CDR3 extends over 13 amino acids. The V end was cut by 5 bases, the J end by 4 bases, with 11 bases between. The DNA of the CDR3 is TGTGCCAGCAGCCTACTGGGCAGCACTGAAGCTTTCTTT. Its translation is CASSLLGSTEAFF.

This clonotype was recorded at least ten times. This chain links TRBV10-2 with TRBJ2-5; 7 bases are shared with TRBD1. This CDR3 is built from 15 residues. The germline V gene encodes CDR1 WSHSY and CDR2 SAAADI. Trimming at V came to 4 bases and at J to 2 bases, leaving 7 bases not matched to a gene. The CDR3 nucleotides are TGCGCCAGCAGTGCTGGCAGGGGGAGACAAGAGACCCAGTACTTC. Its protein product is CASSAGRGRQETQYF.

This clonotype turned up a few times. A much larger clone differs by one base, so this may be a read error. The rearrangement uses TRBV7-3 and TRBJ2-7; 8 positions agree with TRBD2. Germline trimming cut 0 bases from V and 6 bases from J; bases unmatched to any gene: 4. Germline V gene lookup returns CDR1 SGHTA and CDR2 FQGTGA. CDR3 length: 14 residues. The CDR3 DNA reads as TGTGCCAGCAGCTTAACCGGGACTAGTTCCGAGCAGTACTTC. Translated, it gives CASSLTGTSSEQYF.

This clonotype was picked up a small number of times. V gene TRBV5-1 combines with J gene TRBJ2-5; 8 positions match TRBD1. The CDR3 extends over 14 amino acids. CDR1 and CDR2 (germline): SGHRS, YFSETQ. Trimming at V came to 4 bases and at J to 4 bases, leaving 6 bases not matched to a gene. The CDR3 spells CASSTGQGRETQYF. Here the CDR3 DNA reads TGCGCCAGCAGCACCGGACAGGGAAGAGAGACCCAGTACTTC. Complete variable domain (other parts from reference TRBV5-1 and TRBJ2-5): KAGVTQTPRYLIKTRGQQVTLSCSPISGHRSVSWYQQTPGQGLQFLFEYFSETQRNKGNFPGRFSGRQFSNSRSEMNVSTLELGDSALYLCASSTGQGRETQYFGPGTRLLVL.